These 4 T cell receptor beta chains were all obtained from the same sample, sequenced in a study of glioma-infiltrating T cells after dendritic cell vaccination. Time point reported: after dendritic cell vaccination, including at tumor progression/relapse. Generated by immunoSEQ multiplex PCR, the TCRdb table keeps only in-frame clones and is missing some. The data show roughly 60,000 clones, with 86% seen just once and 11% held by the top ten. The source was blood, collected after dendritic cell vaccination. The receptors stem from a human donor with glioblastoma.

The chain is built from TRBV10-1 and TRBJ2-1; maybe TRBD2 (5 bases). This CDR3 has 13 residues. Germline V gene lookup returns CDR1 WNHNN and CDR2 SYGVQD (reference sequence). Trimming pared 5 bases from V and 3 bases from J, leaving 8 bases between. CDR3: CASSRGYYNEQFF. CDR3 nucleotide sequence: TGCGCCAGCAGTCGAGGGTACTACAATGAGCAGTTCTTC.

The chain employs TRBV18 and TRBJ1-6; D ambiguous. V was clipped by 8 bases and J by 7 bases, with 12 bases between them. Germline values: CDR1 KGHSH, CDR2 LQKENI. The CDR3 contains 13 residues. CDR3 in amino acids: CASTSGWNSPLHF. In nucleotides, the CDR3 is TGTGCCAGCACCAGTGGTTGGAATTCACCCCTCCACTTT.

The chain has TRBV27 and TRBJ1-2; D gene unclear. This CDR3 contains 14 residues. The ends were cut back, 3 bases at V and 5 bases at J, with 13 bases in the middle. CDR1 and CDR2 from the germline V gene are MNHEY and SMNVEV (reference sequence). CDR3 sequence (DNA): TGTGCCAGCAGTTTCGGCTACGGAGAATATGGCTACACCTTC. Translating gives CASSFGYGEYGYTF.

The V and J genes are TRBV2 and TRBJ2-3; 10 nucleotides match TRBD2. J lost 4 bases, V lost 7 bases, and 5 bases had no gene match. Germline assignment: CDR1 SNHLY and CDR2 FYNNEI. The length of the CDR3 is 14 residues. CDR3 DNA sequence: TGTGCCAGCATCAAGCGGGGGGGCGCAGATACGCAGTATTTT. The encoded protein is CASIKRGGADTQYF.